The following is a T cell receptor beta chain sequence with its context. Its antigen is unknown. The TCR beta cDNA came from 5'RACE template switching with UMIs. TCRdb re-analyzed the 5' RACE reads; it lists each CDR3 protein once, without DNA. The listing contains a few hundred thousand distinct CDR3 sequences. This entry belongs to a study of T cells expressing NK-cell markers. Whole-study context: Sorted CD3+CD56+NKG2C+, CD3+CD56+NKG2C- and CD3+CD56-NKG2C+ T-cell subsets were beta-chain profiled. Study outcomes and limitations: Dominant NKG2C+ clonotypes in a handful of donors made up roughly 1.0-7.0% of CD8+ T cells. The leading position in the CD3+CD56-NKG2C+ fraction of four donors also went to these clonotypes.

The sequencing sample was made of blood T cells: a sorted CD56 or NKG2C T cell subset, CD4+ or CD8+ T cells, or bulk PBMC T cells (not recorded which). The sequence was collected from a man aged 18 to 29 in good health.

The CDR3 is CASSQGELAGFSYNEQFF. V is TRBV5-6 and J is TRBJ2-1; checking the TCRdb D call of TRBD2 is not possible without DNA. CDR1 and CDR2 from the germline V gene are SGHDT and YYEEEE. The CDR3 totals 18 residues. Full variable domain (rest looked up from reference TRBV5-6 and TRBJ2-1): DAGVTQSPTHLIKTRGQQVTLRCSPKSGHDTVSWYQQALGQGPQFIFQYYEEEERQRGNFPDRFSGHQFPNYSSELNVNALLLGDSALYLCASSQGELAGFSYNEQFFGPGTRLTVL.